The 10 T cell receptor beta chains in this list originate from one sample, sequenced in a study of naive and memory T cell subsets. An equimolar mix of two oligonucleotides served as the beta constant-region primer for TRBC1 and TRBC2. One entry per CDR3 protein, called by TCRdb with MiXCR from the UMI-ligation and nested PCR reads. The sample comprises about 150,000 distinct CDR3 sequences, 17% of which are singletons, and roughly 0.13% rests with the top ten. Material for sequencing was naive CD4+ T cells from blood. The receptors derive from a human donor in good health.

This chain uses TRBV24-1 with TRBJ2-7; D assignment may be TRBD1 or TRBD2 (7 bases each). The germline gives CDR1 KGHDR, CDR2 SFDVKD. Deletions cut 5 bases from V and 0 bases from J, with 22 bases between. The CDR3 has 18 amino acids. The CDR3 region is CATSANGRTGPSSYEQYF. CDR3 DNA sequence: TGTGCCACCAGTGCCAACGGGAGGACAGGCCCTAGCTCCTACGAGCAGTACTTC.

This clonotype appeared a few times. This chain links TRBV2 with TRBJ1-1; 7 bases map to TRBD1. V shed 5 bases, J shed 10 bases, and the junction held 16 bases outside the gene matches. CDR1 is SNHLY, CDR2 FYNNEI, per germline. CDR3 length: 15 residues. CDR3 sequence reads: CASSPSSRGQGRAFF. The CDR3 DNA follows: TGTGCCAGCAGTCCTTCGTCAAGGGGGCAGGGTCGAGCTTTCTTT.

This chain joins TRBV20-1 and TRBJ2-5, with a tentative D call TRBD1 (5 bases). Germline V lookup: CDR1 DFQATT, CDR2 SNEGSKA (reference sequence). The CDR3 extends over 13 amino acids. Trimming cost V 6 bases and J 2 bases, with 13 bases left between them. The CDR3 sequence is CSAASGFQETQYF. In DNA form, the CDR3 reads TGCAGTGCCGCCTCAGGGTTTCAAGAGACCCAGTACTTC.

The count of this clonotype is one. This chain joins TRBV10-3 and TRBJ2-7, with TRBD2 matching over 11 bases. The junction had 7 bases not matched to a gene; V was cut back by 3 bases and J by 3 bases. Germline CDR1 is ENHRY and CDR2 is SYGVKD. The CDR3 is made up of 16 amino acids. The CDR3 reads CAISDGLAGGGYEQYF. The CDR3 DNA is TGTGCCATCAGTGACGGATTAGCGGGAGGGGGCTACGAGCAGTACTTC.

For this clonotype: Mismatch with germline at one junction end may stem from a read error. The DNA for the CDR3 is TGTGCCAGCAGCTCCAGGGACGGGCGGACCAATTCACCCCTCAACTTT. This codes for CASSSRDGRTNSPLNF. V gene TRBV9 combines with J gene TRBJ1-6; a possible D gene is TRBD1 (5 bases). Germline CDR1 and CDR2: SGDLS and YYNGEE. The CDR3 loop spans 16 amino acids.

This clonotype was detected ten times or more. The CDR3 reads CSVGRPKVPEAFF. The CDR3 nucleotides read TGCAGCGTTGGCAGGCCCAAGGTCCCTGAAGCTTTCTTT. The rearrangement uses TRBV29-1 and TRBJ1-1; D is uncertain. Germline loops: CDR1 SQVTM, CDR2 ANQGSEA. The V end lost 4 bases, the J end lost 6 bases, and 15 bases lay between the germline ends. CDR3 length equals 13 residues.

This clonotype has only a few counts. The chain links TRBV10-3 to TRBJ2-1; the match to TRBD1 covers 7 bases. Trimming removed 2 bases from V and 4 bases from J; junction bases left unmatched: 5. Germline V CDR1 and CDR2: ENHRY, SYGVKD. This CDR3 is 15 amino acids long. The CDR3 region is CAISEPGQPYNEQFF. The DNA of the CDR3 is TGTGCCATCAGTGAGCCGGGACAGCCATACAATGAGCAGTTCTTC.

This clonotype has a handful of counts. The chain is built from TRBV10-3 and TRBJ2-7, with D possibly matching TRBD2 (5 bases). The CDR3 runs 17 residues. V was cut by 0 bases and J by 0 bases, with 15 bases left in between. CDR1 and CDR2 from the germline V gene are ENHRY and SYGVKD. CDR3 region: CAISESTRGGSSYEQYF. The CDR3 DNA is TGTGCCATCAGTGAGTCGACTCGAGGTGGGAGCTCCTACGAGCAGTACTTC.

This clonotype was detected only a few times. The J gene is TRBJ1-6, the V gene TRBV27; possibly TRBD1 for D (5 bases). The CDR3 totals 17 residues. V shed 1 base and J shed 2 bases, with 12 bases lying between them. The V gene's germline CDR1 is MNHEY and CDR2 SMNVEV (reference sequence). The CDR3 is CASSLYLTGTYNSPLHF. CDR3 bases: TGTGCCAGCAGTTTATACCTCACAGGAACCTATAATTCACCCCTCCACTTT.

This clonotype has a count of ten or more. The rearrangement links TRBV20-1 to TRBJ2-3, with D tentatively TRBD1 (6 bases). Germline CDR1 reads DFQATT; CDR2 reads SNEGSKA (reference sequence). The CDR3 sequence is 13 residues long. V lost 3 bases, J lost 2 bases, and 9 bases lay in between. CDR3 loop: CSARDSNTDTQYF. CDR3 sequence (DNA): TGCAGTGCTAGGGACAGCAACACAGATACGCAGTATTTT.